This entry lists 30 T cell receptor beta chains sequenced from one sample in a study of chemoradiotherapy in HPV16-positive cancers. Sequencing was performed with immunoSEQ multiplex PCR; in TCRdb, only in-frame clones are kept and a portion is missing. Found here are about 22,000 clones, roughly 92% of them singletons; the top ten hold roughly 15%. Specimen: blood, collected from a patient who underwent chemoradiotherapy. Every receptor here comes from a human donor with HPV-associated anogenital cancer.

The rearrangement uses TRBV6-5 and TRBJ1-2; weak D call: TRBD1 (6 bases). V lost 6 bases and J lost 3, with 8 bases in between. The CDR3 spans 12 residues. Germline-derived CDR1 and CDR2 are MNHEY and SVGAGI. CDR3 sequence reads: CASRTGYYGYTF. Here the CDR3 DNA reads TGTGCCAGCAGGACAGGATACTATGGCTACACCTTC.

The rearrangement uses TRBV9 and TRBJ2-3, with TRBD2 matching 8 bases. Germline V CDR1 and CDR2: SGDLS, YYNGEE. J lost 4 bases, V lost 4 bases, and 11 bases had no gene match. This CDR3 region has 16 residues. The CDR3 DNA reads TGTGCCAGCAGCCTCGGGAACGGGAGGGCCTCAGATACGCAGTATTTT. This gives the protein CASSLGNGRASDTQYF. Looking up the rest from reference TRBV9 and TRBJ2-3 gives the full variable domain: DSGVTQTPKHLITATGQRVTLRCSPRSGDLSVYWYQQSLDQGLQFLIQYYNGEERAKGNILERFSAQQFPDLHSELNLSSLELGDSALYFCASSLGNGRASDTQYFGPGTRLTVL.

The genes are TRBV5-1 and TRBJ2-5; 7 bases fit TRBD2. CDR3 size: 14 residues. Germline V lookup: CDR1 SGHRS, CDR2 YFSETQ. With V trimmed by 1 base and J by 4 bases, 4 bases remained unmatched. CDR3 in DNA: TGCGCCAGCAGCTTGACCCGGGGGGTAGAGACCCAGTACTTC. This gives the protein CASSLTRGVETQYF.

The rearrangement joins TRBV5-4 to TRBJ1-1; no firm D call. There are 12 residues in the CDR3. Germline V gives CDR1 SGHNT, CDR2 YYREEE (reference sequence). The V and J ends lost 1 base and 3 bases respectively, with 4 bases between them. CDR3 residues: CASSLYDTEAFF. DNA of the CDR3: TGTGCCAGCAGCTTGTATGACACTGAAGCTTTCTTT. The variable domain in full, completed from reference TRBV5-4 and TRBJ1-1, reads ETGVTQSPTHLIKTRGQQVTLRCSSQSGHNTVSWYQQALGQGPQFIFQYYREEENGRGNFPPRFSGLQFPNYSSELNVNALELDDSALYLCASSLYDTEAFFGQGTRLTVV.

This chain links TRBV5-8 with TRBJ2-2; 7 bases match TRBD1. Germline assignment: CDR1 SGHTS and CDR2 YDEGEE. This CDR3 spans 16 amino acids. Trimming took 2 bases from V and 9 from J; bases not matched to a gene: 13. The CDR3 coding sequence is TGTGCCAGCAGCTTCCCTCTTGACAGGGCCCACCGGGAGCTGTTTTTT. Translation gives CASSFPLDRAHRELFF.

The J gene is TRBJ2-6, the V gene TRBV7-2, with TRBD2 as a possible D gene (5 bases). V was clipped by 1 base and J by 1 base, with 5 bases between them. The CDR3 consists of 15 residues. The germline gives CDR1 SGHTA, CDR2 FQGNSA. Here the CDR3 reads CASSLGGSGANVLTF. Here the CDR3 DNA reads TGTGCCAGCAGCTTAGGAGGGTCTGGGGCCAACGTCCTGACTTTC.

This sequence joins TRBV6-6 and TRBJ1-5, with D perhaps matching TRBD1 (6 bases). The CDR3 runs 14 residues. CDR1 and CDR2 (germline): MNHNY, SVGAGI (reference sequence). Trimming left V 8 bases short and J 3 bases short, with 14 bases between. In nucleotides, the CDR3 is TGTGCCAGCGTCGAAGGGGGGCTCAATCAGCCCCAGCATTTT. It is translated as CASVEGGLNQPQHF.

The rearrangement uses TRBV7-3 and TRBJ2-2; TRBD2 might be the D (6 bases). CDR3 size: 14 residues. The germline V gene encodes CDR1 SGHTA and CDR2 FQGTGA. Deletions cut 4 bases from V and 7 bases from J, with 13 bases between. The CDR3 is CASSSTSSDGELFF. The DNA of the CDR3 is TGTGCCAGCAGCTCAACTAGCTCCGACGGGGAGCTGTTTTTT.

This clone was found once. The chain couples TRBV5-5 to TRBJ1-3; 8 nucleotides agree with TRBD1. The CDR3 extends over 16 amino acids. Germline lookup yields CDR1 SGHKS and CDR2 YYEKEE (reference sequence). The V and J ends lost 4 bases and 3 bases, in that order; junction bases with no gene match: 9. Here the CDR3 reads CASSGTRGRGGNTIYF. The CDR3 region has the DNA TGTGCCAGCAGCGGGACCAGGGGGCGCGGTGGAAACACCATATATTTT.

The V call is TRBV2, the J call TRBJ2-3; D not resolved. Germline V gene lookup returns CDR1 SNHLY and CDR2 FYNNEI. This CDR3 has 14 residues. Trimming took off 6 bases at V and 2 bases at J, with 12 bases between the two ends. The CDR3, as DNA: TGTGCCAGCAGCCCGGGTCTCATCACAGATACGCAGTATTTT. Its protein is CASSPGLITDTQYF.

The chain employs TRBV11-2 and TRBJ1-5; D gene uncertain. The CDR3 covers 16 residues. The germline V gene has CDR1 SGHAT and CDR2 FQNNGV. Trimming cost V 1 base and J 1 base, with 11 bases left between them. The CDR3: CASSLGFDGSNQPQHF. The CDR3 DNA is TGTGCCAGCAGCTTAGGGTTCGACGGCAGCAATCAGCCCCAGCATTTT.

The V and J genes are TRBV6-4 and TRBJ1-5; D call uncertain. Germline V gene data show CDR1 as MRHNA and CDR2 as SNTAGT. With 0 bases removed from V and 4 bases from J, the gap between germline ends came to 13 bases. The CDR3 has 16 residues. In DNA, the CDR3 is TGTGCCAGCAGTGACTCGATCACAGTTGGTAATCAGCCCCAGCATTTT. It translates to CASSDSITVGNQPQHF.

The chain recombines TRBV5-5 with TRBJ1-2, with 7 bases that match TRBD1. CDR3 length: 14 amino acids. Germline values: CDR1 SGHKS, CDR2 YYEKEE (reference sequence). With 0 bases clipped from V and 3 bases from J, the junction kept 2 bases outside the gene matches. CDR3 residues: CASSLGQGDYGYTF. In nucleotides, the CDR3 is TGTGCCAGCAGCTTGGGACAGGGAGACTATGGCTACACCTTC.

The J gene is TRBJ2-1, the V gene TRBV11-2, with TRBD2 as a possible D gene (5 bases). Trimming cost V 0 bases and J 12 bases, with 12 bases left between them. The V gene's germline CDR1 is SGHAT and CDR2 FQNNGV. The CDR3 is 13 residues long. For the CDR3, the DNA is TGTGCCAGCAGCTTAGATTACGGGGATGGGCAGTTCTTC. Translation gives CASSLDYGDGQFF.

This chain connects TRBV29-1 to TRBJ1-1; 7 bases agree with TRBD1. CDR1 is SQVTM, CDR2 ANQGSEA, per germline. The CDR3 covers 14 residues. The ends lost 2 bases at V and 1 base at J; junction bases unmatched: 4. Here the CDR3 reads CSVELQGKNTEAFF. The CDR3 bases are TGCAGCGTTGAACTACAGGGGAAGAACACTGAAGCTTTCTTT.

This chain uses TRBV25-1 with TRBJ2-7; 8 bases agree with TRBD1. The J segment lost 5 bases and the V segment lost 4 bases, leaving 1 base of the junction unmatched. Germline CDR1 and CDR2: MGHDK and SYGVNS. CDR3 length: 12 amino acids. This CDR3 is CASSGQGNEQYF. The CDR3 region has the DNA TGTGCCAGCAGTGGACAGGGGAACGAGCAGTACTTC.

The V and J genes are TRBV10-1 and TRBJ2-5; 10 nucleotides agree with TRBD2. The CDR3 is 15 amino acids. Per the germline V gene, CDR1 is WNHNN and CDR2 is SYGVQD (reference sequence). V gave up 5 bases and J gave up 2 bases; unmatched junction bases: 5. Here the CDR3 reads CASSPSGSRQETQYF. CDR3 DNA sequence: TGCGCCAGCAGTCCTAGCGGGAGTAGGCAAGAGACCCAGTACTTC.

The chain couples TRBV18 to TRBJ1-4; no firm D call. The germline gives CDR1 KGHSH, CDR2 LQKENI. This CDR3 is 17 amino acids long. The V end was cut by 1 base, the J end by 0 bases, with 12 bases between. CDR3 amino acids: CASSPLGSTATNEKLFF. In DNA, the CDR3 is TGTGCCAGCTCACCACTAGGCAGCACTGCAACTAATGAAAAACTGTTTTTT.

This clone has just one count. The CDR3 here is CSSIPGMGTDTQYF. CDR3 nucleotide sequence: TGCAGCAGTATCCCAGGGATGGGCACAGATACGCAGTATTTT. This chain joins TRBV29-1 and TRBJ2-3; weak D call: TRBD1 (5 bases). Trimming pared 8 bases from V and 1 base from J, leaving 16 bases between. This CDR3 has 14 residues. Germline loops: CDR1 SQVTM, CDR2 ANQGSEA.

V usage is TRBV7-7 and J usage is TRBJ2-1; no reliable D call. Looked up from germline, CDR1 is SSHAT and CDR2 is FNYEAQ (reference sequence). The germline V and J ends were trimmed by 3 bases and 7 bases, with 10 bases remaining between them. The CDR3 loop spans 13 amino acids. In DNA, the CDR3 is TGTGCCAGCAGCTTTGGCTTAGAGAATGAGCAGTTCTTC. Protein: CASSFGLENEQFF.

The CDR3 DNA sequence: TGCAGCGTGGACAGTGGGACAAGCTTTGAAGCTTTCTTT. It yields the protein CSVDSGTSFEAFF. The rearrangement links TRBV29-1 to TRBJ1-1; D is perhaps TRBD1 (6 bases). Germline CDR1 and CDR2: SQVTM and ANQGSEA. Trimming cost V 6 bases and J 7 bases, with 18 bases left between them. The CDR3 is made up of 13 amino acids.

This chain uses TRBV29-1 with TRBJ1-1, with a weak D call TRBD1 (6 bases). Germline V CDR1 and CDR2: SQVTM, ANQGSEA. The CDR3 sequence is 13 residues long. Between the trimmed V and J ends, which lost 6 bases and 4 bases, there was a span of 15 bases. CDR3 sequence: CSVRGRLGTEAFF. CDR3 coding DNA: TGCAGCGTGAGGGGGAGACTGGGCACTGAAGCTTTCTTT.

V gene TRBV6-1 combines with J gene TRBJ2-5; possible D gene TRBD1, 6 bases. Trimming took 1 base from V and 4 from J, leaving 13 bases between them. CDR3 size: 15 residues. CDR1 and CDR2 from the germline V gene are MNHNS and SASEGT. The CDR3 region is CASSEGMGAPETQYF. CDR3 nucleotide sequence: TGTGCCAGCAGTGAAGGGATGGGGGCACCAGAGACCCAGTACTTC.

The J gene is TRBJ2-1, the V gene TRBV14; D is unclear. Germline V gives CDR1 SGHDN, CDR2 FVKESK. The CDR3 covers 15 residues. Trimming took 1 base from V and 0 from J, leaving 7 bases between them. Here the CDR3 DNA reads TGTGCCAGCAGCCAAGCCAAAGGCTCCTACAATGAGCAGTTCTTC. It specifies CASSQAKGSYNEQFF.

The DNA for the CDR3 is TGTGCCAGCAGTTACGGAGGGGGCAAGGGGGGCTACACCTTC. This codes for CASSYGGGKGGYTF. The rearrangement uses TRBV6-5 and TRBJ1-2, with 7 positions matching TRBD1. The CDR3 extends over 14 amino acids. Trimming took 2 bases from V and 8 from J; bases not matched to a gene: 8. CDR1 and CDR2 (germline): MNHEY, SVGAGI.

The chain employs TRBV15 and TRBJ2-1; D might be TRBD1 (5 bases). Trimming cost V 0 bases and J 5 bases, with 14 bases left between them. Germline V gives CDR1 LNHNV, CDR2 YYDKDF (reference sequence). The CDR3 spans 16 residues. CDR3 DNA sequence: TGTGCCACCAGCAGAGATCGTCCCAGGGCCGACAATGAGCAGTTCTTC. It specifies CATSRDRPRADNEQFF.

CDR3 DNA sequence: TGTGCCAGCAGCGTAGTTGCAGGGGAGACAGATACGCAGTATTTT. Translated, it gives CASSVVAGETDTQYF. The gene calls are TRBV9 and TRBJ2-3, with D possibly being TRBD1 (6 bases). There are 15 residues in the CDR3. Germline V gene lookup returns CDR1 SGDLS and CDR2 YYNGEE. V was shortened by 0 bases and J by 3 bases, with 11 bases between the two germline ends.

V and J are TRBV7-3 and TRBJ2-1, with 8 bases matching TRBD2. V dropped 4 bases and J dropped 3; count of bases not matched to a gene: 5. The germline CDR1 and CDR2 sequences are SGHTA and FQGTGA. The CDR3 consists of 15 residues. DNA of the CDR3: TGTGCCAGCAGCTCTTCCGGGACTAGCTACAATGAGCAGTTCTTC. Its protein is CASSSSGTSYNEQFF.

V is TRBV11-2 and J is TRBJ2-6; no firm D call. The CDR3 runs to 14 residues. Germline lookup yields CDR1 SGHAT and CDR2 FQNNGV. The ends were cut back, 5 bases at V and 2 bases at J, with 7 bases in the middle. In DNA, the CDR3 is TGTGCCAGCAGCACAGTAGCTGGGGCCAACGTCCTGACTTTC. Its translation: CASSTVAGANVLTF.

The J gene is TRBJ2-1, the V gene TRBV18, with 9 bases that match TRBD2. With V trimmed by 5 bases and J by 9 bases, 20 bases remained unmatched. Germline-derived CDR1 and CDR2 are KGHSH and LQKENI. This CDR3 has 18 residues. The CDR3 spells CASSLPTITGTSRSEQFF. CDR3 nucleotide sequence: TGTGCCAGCTCATTACCAACAATCACCGGGACTAGCCGCTCTGAGCAGTTCTTC.